The 29 T cell receptor beta chains listed next were all sequenced from one sample in a study of blood T cells in healthy people across ages. A second PCR, run for roughly 7 to 12 cycles, used a sample-barcoded 5' primer plus a J-beta primer mix. TCRdb analysed the 5' RACE reads with MiXCR anew, one entry per CDR3 protein. Among roughly 1.4 million distinct CDR3 sequences, roughly 59% were seen once, and the ten largest hold over 5.5%. The specimen was blood. The receptors originated from a man aged 18 to 30 in good health.

This clonotype has at least ten counts. The chain uses TRBV2 and TRBJ2-3, with 10 bases lining up with TRBD2. Germline V gene lookup returns CDR1 SNHLY and CDR2 FYNNEI. The CDR3 runs to 13 residues. V was pared by 11 bases and J by 3 bases, with 5 bases of the junction left unmatched. The CDR3 protein is CAGGLASTDTQYF. DNA of the CDR3: TGTGCCGGGGGACTAGCGTCGACAGATACGCAGTATTTT.

This chain links TRBV20-1 with TRBJ1-2; D is possibly TRBD1 (5 bases). This CDR3 comprises 14 residues. The germline V gene has CDR1 DFQATT and CDR2 SNEGSKA (reference sequence). V lost 5 bases and J lost 5, with 18 bases in between. This CDR3 reads CSAEQGTTSYGYTF. The CDR3 region has the DNA TGCAGTGCTGAGCAGGGAACGACCAGTTATGGCTACACCTTC.

The rearrangement links TRBV9 to TRBJ2-1; no clear D gene. V lost 0 bases and J lost 5, with 6 bases in between. Germline CDR1 reads SGDLS; CDR2 reads YYNGEE. The CDR3 has 13 amino acids. CDR3 region: CASSVVRNNEQFF. The CDR3 nucleotides read TGTGCCAGCAGCGTAGTAAGAAACAATGAGCAGTTCTTC.

The V call is TRBV20-1, the J call TRBJ2-5; the match to TRBD1 covers 9 bases. The V segment lost 6 bases and the J segment 4 bases; nucleotides outside the gene matches: 6. Germline V lookup: CDR1 DFQATT, CDR2 SNEGSKA (reference sequence). This CDR3 comprises 13 residues. CDR3 in amino acids: CSAGTGSRETQYF. As DNA, the CDR3 is TGCAGTGCCGGGACAGGGAGTAGAGAGACCCAGTACTTC.

This clonotype showed up just once. V usage is TRBV29-1 and J usage is TRBJ2-3, with 10 bases aligning to TRBD2. The CDR3 runs to 14 residues. Looked up from germline, CDR1 is SQVTM and CDR2 is ANQGSEA. With 2 bases clipped from V and 5 bases from J, the junction kept 4 bases outside the gene matches. The CDR3 region is CSVESVAGGDTQYF. CDR3 DNA sequence: TGCAGCGTTGAATCGGTAGCGGGGGGAGATACGCAGTATTTT.

The count of this clonotype is one. V usage is TRBV20-1 and J usage is TRBJ2-1; D is perhaps TRBD1 (6 bases). The CDR3 has 15 residues. CDR1 is DFQATT, CDR2 SNEGSKA, per germline (reference sequence). The ends were cut back, 4 bases at V and 2 bases at J, with 15 bases in the middle. The CDR3 DNA is TGCAGTGCTACCGGGACAAAAGGGACCTACAATGAGCAGTTCTTC. It encodes CSATGTKGTYNEQFF.

This clonotype has just a few counts. The chain is built from TRBV5-1 and TRBJ1-5, with D tentatively TRBD1 (5 bases). The CDR3 runs to 17 residues. V dropped 0 bases and J dropped 0 bases, with 13 bases sitting between them. Germline V CDR1 and CDR2: SGHRS, YFSETQ. CDR3 DNA: TGCGCCAGCAGCTTGGCCGGGGGGTCGTTTAGCAATCAGCCCCAGCATTTT. Encoded protein: CASSLAGGSFSNQPQHF.

This chain uses TRBV4-1 with TRBJ2-1; 9 bases are a match to TRBD2. The CDR3 covers 17 residues. Germline trimming cut 2 bases from V and 9 bases from J; bases unmatched to any gene: 14. The germline CDR1 and CDR2 sequences are MGHRA and YSYEKL. CDR3 nucleotide sequence: TGCGCCAGCAGCCAATTGGGGAATAGCGGGAGATTGGCTGAGCAGTTCTTC. Translation: CASSQLGNSGRLAEQFF.

The chain couples TRBV20-1 to TRBJ2-1, with a tentative D call TRBD1 (6 bases). The length of the CDR3 is 17 residues. Germline CDR1 and CDR2: DFQATT and SNEGSKA (reference sequence). V was pared by 0 bases and J by 2 bases, with 17 bases between. CDR3 nucleotides: TGCAGTGCTAGAGATTTATATCTCCGGGACACCTACAATGAGCAGTTCTTC. Its translation: CSARDLYLRDTYNEQFF.

CDR3 in amino acids: CASSQVGLNGYTF. The CDR3, as DNA: TGCGCCAGCAGCCAAGTAGGATTGAATGGCTACACCTTC. The chain uses TRBV4-1 and TRBJ1-2; D gene ambiguous. Trimming took 1 base from V and 6 from J, leaving 9 bases between them. This CDR3 is built from 13 residues. Per the germline V gene, CDR1 is MGHRA and CDR2 is YSYEKL.

The chain has TRBV14 and TRBJ2-1, with D maybe TRBD2 (6 bases). V lost 2 bases and J 7 bases, leaving 18 bases between the germline ends. Germline V CDR1 and CDR2: SGHDN, FVKESK. CDR3 size: 16 residues. As DNA, the CDR3 is TGTGCCAGCAGCCAAAGCGGGCTTAGGAAGCATAATGAGCAGTTCTTC. Protein: CASSQSGLRKHNEQFF.

The gene calls are TRBV6-5 and TRBJ2-3; 8 nucleotides align to TRBD2. The CDR3 length is 18 residues. Trimming removed 3 bases from V and 2 bases from J; junction bases left unmatched: 13. Looked up from germline, CDR1 is MNHEY and CDR2 is SVGAGI. DNA of the CDR3: TGTGCCAGCAGTTATTGGGCTAGCGGGCAGGAAAACACAGATACGCAGTATTTT. Translated: CASSYWASGQENTDTQYF.

The V and J genes are TRBV11-2 and TRBJ1-2, with 10 bases fitting TRBD1. Unmatched junction bases numbered 10, after V lost 5 bases and J lost 4 bases. The germline V gene has CDR1 SGHAT and CDR2 FQNNGV. The CDR3 consists of 16 residues. CDR3 amino acids: CASSTRPGQGSYGYTF. CDR3 nucleotide sequence: TGTGCCAGCAGCACCCGACCGGGACAGGGGAGCTATGGCTACACCTTC.

Comment on this clonotype: The junction departs from the called germline gene at one end, perhaps through a read error. V is TRBV6-1 and J is TRBJ2-7; D might be TRBD1 or TRBD2, each matching 5 bases. The length of the CDR3 is 13 residues. In germline, CDR1 is MNHNS, CDR2 SASEGT. Written as DNA, the CDR3 is TGTGCCAGCAGAGAAGGGGAGAGCTACGAGCAGTACTTC. Its translation: CASREGESYEQYF.

The chain links TRBV27 to TRBJ2-6, with 9 bases identical to TRBD1. V trimming: 5 bases; J trimming: 4 bases; junction bases outside the gene matches: 9. CDR3 length: 17 residues. CDR1 and CDR2 from the germline V gene are MNHEY and SMNVEV (reference sequence). CDR3 coding DNA: TGTGCCAGCAGTCCCGGGACAGGGATCTCGGGGGCCAACGTCCTGACTTTC. This gives the protein CASSPGTGISGANVLTF.

The chain has TRBV20-1 and TRBJ2-6, with D maybe TRBD1 (7 bases). The V end lost 0 bases, the J end lost 0 bases, and 18 bases lay between the germline ends. Germline CDR1 reads DFQATT; CDR2 reads SNEGSKA (reference sequence). The CDR3 runs to 19 residues. CDR3 protein: CSARDSGAGGLSGANVLTF. The DNA for the CDR3 is TGCAGTGCTAGAGATTCCGGGGCAGGGGGACTCTCTGGGGCCAACGTCCTGACTTTC.

This rearrangement joins TRBV25-1 to TRBJ2-6; 10 bases are shared with TRBD1. This CDR3 contains 19 residues. The ends lost 5 bases at V and 2 bases at J; junction bases unmatched: 12. Germline CDR1 MGHDK, CDR2 SYGVNS. CDR3 in amino acids: CASSSGDRGWATGANVLTF. Written as DNA, the CDR3 is TGTGCCAGCAGTTCCGGGGACAGGGGTTGGGCGACTGGGGCCAACGTCCTGACTTTC. Using reference TRBV25-1 and TRBJ2-6 for the parts outside the CDR3, the full variable domain is EADIYQTPRYLVIGTGKKITLECSQTMGHDKMYWYQQDPGMELHLIHYSYGVNSTEKGDLSSESTVSRIRTEHFPLTLESARPSHTSQYLCASSSGDRGWATGANVLTFGAGSRLTVL.

This chain connects TRBV27 to TRBJ2-1; D assignment may be TRBD1 or TRBD2 (5 bases each). With the DNA end fitting TRBJ2-7 better, the J assignment may be wrong. The CDR3 has 15 residues. Germline V gives CDR1 MNHEY, CDR2 SMNVEV (reference sequence). The CDR3 sequence: CASSLRRGSYNEQYF. CDR3 bases: TGTGCCAGCAGTTTACGTCGGGGCTCCTACAATGAGCAGTACTTC.

V gene TRBV24-1 combines with J gene TRBJ2-5, with 13 bases lining up with TRBD2. V trimming: 0 bases; J trimming: 4 bases; junction bases outside the gene matches: 4. This CDR3 spans 17 amino acids. Germline values: CDR1 KGHDR, CDR2 SFDVKD. The CDR3 nucleotides read TGTGCCACCAGTGATTTGGCACTAGCGGGAGGGAGAGAGACCCAGTACTTC. Protein sequence: CATSDLALAGGRETQYF.

This clonotype was observed a few times. This chain joins TRBV5-1 and TRBJ2-6; D unresolved. The germline CDR1 and CDR2 sequences are SGHRS and YFSETQ. The V end was cut by 9 bases, the J end by 14 bases, with 15 bases between. The CDR3 extends over 11 amino acids. In DNA form, the CDR3 reads TGCGCCACGCTATACCTGGGGATCCTGACTTTC. This encodes CATLYLGILTF.

In this sample, this clonotype turned up a few times. The J gene is TRBJ2-3, the V gene TRBV5-1; D remains unclear. Germline values: CDR1 SGHRS, CDR2 YFSETQ. The V end was cut by 0 bases, the J end by 1 base, with 6 bases between. This CDR3 spans 14 amino acids. CDR3 bases: TGCGCCAGCAGCTTGGATCCTGGCACAGATACGCAGTATTTT. Amino acid sequence: CASSLDPGTDTQYF.

The genes are TRBV2 and TRBJ2-3; D could derive from TRBD1 or TRBD2 (6 bases each). The CDR3 contains 11 residues. CDR1 is SNHLY and CDR2 is FYNNEI in the germline V gene. Deletions cut 10 bases from V and 6 bases from J, with 11 bases between. Here the CDR3 DNA reads TGTGCCAATCAAGGGGGGGATACGCAGTATTTT. Translated, it gives CANQGGDTQYF.

The chain has TRBV12-3 or TRBV12-4 and TRBJ2-1; 9 bases are shared with TRBD2. The trim removed 3 bases at V and 0 bases at J, leaving 9 bases unmatched. The CDR3 has 18 amino acids. In nucleotides, the CDR3 is TGTGCCAGCAGTTTCTTAGCGGGAGAATCTGACTCCTACAATGAGCAGTTCTTC. Amino acids: CASSFLAGESDSYNEQFF.

As concerns this clonotype: A read error may produce the germline difference seen at one junction end. V gene TRBV27 combines with J gene TRBJ2-5; 12 bases fit TRBD2. The J call is uncertain, as TRBJ2-7 better fits the DNA end. Germline V lookup: CDR1 MNHEY, CDR2 SMNVEV (reference sequence). The CDR3 loop spans 15 amino acids. In DNA, the CDR3 is TGCGCCAGCAGTCCACTAGCGGGAGGTCAATACGAGCAGTACTTC. Translation: CASSPLAGGQYEQYF.

This clonotype was seen a handful of times. The CDR3 nucleotides read TGTGCCAGCAGTGAAGGGGCAGGGATGCAAGAGACCCAGTACTTC. It codes for CASSEGAGMQETQYF. This chain links TRBV25-1 with TRBJ2-5; tentative D call: TRBD1 (5 bases). Germline CDR1 is MGHDK and CDR2 is SYGVNS. CDR3 length equals 15 residues. Trimming took 2 bases from V and 2 from J, leaving 12 bases between them. Full variable domain (missing parts from reference TRBV25-1 and TRBJ2-5): EADIYQTPRYLVIGTGKKITLECSQTMGHDKMYWYQQDPGMELHLIHYSYGVNSTEKGDLSSESTVSRIRTEHFPLTLESARPSHTSQYLCASSEGAGMQETQYFGPGTRLLVL.

This clonotype occurred a few times. CDR3 sequence: CAISEGAGANVLTF. The CDR3 DNA reads as TGTGCCATCAGTGAGGGAGCTGGGGCCAACGTCCTGACTTTC. The chain links TRBV10-3 to TRBJ2-6, with D uncertain. In germline, CDR1 is ENHRY, CDR2 SYGVKD. V lost 2 bases and J 2 bases, leaving 4 bases between the germline ends. The CDR3 length is 14 residues.

This clonotype was detected a few times. The J gene is TRBJ2-7, the V gene TRBV14, with 9 nucleotides matching TRBD2. V shed 2 bases and J 3 bases; nucleotides not matched to a gene: 5. CDR1 SGHDN and CDR2 FVKESK come from the germline V gene. This CDR3 spans 15 amino acids. This CDR3 reads CASSQFSGRIYEQYF. In DNA, the CDR3 is TGTGCCAGCAGCCAATTCAGCGGGAGGATCTACGAGCAGTACTTC.

The chain couples TRBV7-2 to TRBJ2-5; the match to TRBD2 covers 7 bases. The CDR3 extends over 16 amino acids. From germline, CDR1 is SGHTA and CDR2 FQGNSA. Trimming removed 2 bases from V and 5 bases from J; junction bases left unmatched: 11. The CDR3 nucleotides read TGTGCCAGCAGCTTACCTAGCGGTATCCTCGGGGAGACCCAGTACTTC. Translation gives CASSLPSGILGETQYF. Looking up the rest from reference TRBV7-2 and TRBJ2-5 gives the full variable domain: GAGVSQSPSNKVTEKGKDVELRCDPISGHTALYWYRQSLGQGLEFLIYFQGNSAPDKSGLPSDRFSAERTGGSVSTLTIQRTQQEDSAVYLCASSLPSGILGETQYFGPGTRLLVL.

V gene TRBV12-3 or TRBV12-4 combines with J gene TRBJ2-7, with a possible D match to TRBD1 (5 bases). Trimming cost V 5 bases and J 3 bases, with 14 bases left between them. The length of the CDR3 is 14 residues. The CDR3 reads CASSDSLRHYEQYF. CDR3 DNA: TGTGCCAGCAGTGACAGCCTACGCCACTACGAGCAGTACTTC.